Here is one TCR beta chain with its context. Its antigen is unknown. Germline-derived CDR1 and CDR2 are MNHNS and SASEGT. The V gene lost 3 bases and the J gene lost 6 bases, with 20 bases spanning the gap. The CDR3 runs to 16 residues. 60 Vbeta and 13 Jbeta primers were used in PCR. Produced via immunoSEQ multiplex PCR; TCRdb's table is partial and in-frame only. The data contain 200,000 or so clones, about 81% of them singletons. This sample was included in a study of cytomegalovirus exposure and HLA in healthy donors. Study-wide results and limits: In vitro data verified a few CMV-associated chains as specific for CMV antigens. Sequencing artifact likely explains a cluster of highly shared sequence variants.

The material sequenced was PBMCs. The receptor was derived from a woman aged 18-30 years in good health and CMV-seropositive. The V call is TRBV6-1, the J call TRBJ1-2, with TRBD1 as a possible D gene (5 bases). This CDR3 is CASSESPTRTGDGYTF. CDR3 nucleotides: TGTGCCAGCAGTGAGTCGCCTACCAGGACGGGGGATGGCTACACCTTC.